The 5 T cell receptor beta chains listed next were all sequenced from one sample in a study of cytomegalovirus exposure and HLA in healthy donors. Amplification used 60 Vbeta primers and 13 Jbeta primers. Libraries were prepared by immunoSEQ multiplex PCR; TCRdb keeps only in-frame clonotypes and omits some of them. Here the sample spans around 210,000 clones, about 81% being singletons. Sequences were obtained from PBMCs. The receptors derive from a woman between 35 and 50 years old in good health and CMV-seronegative.

The rearrangement joins TRBV5-8 to TRBJ1-2, with 8 bases that match TRBD1. The germline gives CDR1 SGHTS, CDR2 YDEGEE. With V trimmed by 6 bases and J by 6 bases, 13 bases remained unmatched. The CDR3 contains 15 residues. This CDR3 reads CASTVTRQGTDGYTF. Written as DNA, the CDR3 is TGTGCCAGCACCGTGACCAGACAGGGGACTGATGGCTACACCTTC.

This chain uses TRBV5-1 with TRBJ2-3; 8 bases line up with TRBD2. The length of the CDR3 is 15 residues. From germline, CDR1 is SGHRS and CDR2 YFSETQ. The J segment lost 0 bases and the V segment lost 4 bases, leaving 4 bases of the junction unmatched. This CDR3 is CASSDTSGSTDTQYF. CDR3 sequence (DNA): TGCGCCAGCAGCGATACTAGCGGTAGCACAGATACGCAGTATTTT.

The CDR3 protein is CASSGGLVANTGELFF. The DNA for the CDR3 is TGTGCCAGCAGCGGCGGACTGGTCGCGAACACCGGGGAGCTGTTTTTT. The J gene is TRBJ2-2, the V gene TRBV9; D is possibly TRBD2 (5 bases). V was shortened by 3 bases and J by 0 bases, with 12 bases between the two germline ends. Germline assignment: CDR1 SGDLS and CDR2 YYNGEE. There are 16 residues in the CDR3.

The chain is built from TRBV27 and TRBJ1-5, with TRBD1 as a possible D gene (6 bases). This CDR3 contains 15 residues. The V gene lost 4 bases and the J gene lost 6 bases, with 16 bases spanning the gap. Looked up from germline, CDR1 is MNHEY and CDR2 is SMNVEV (reference sequence). CDR3 in amino acids: CASSWSRDIGQPQHF. In DNA, the CDR3 is TGTGCCAGCAGTTGGAGCAGGGACATCGGTCAGCCCCAGCATTTT.

CDR3 in amino acids: CASNDRGSTGELFF. As DNA, the CDR3 is TGTGCCAGCAATGACAGAGGCAGCACCGGGGAGCTGTTTTTT. The J gene is TRBJ2-2, the V gene TRBV19; TRBD1 is a possible D gene (5 bases). The CDR3 spans 14 residues. CDR1 and CDR2 from the germline V gene are LNHDA and SQIVND (reference sequence). Trimming removed 9 bases from V and 4 bases from J, with 15 bases in between.